The 18 T cell receptor beta chains below were found in one sample sequenced in a study of molecular identifiers for immune sequencing clone quantification (dated by TCRdb to the late 2010s). The library was obtained by PCR. For sequencing, an Illumina HiSeq 4000 was employed. TCRdb handled the public reads itself, with Q25 trimming in fastp and clone calling in MiXCR, and kept productive beta chains. Here each entry gathers all rows of one CDR3 protein and keeps the most common genes and DNA. This sample comprises about 320,000 distinct CDR3 sequences, over 20% of them detected only once. Approximately 0.85% of the sample lies in the top ten. Sequenced material: naive CD8+ T cells from blood, with Jurkat cell RNA spiked in. The meaning of the sample's cell subset or site label: FACS-sorted CD8+CD4-CCR7+CD45RA+ naive T cells. The receptors here all came from a human donor in good health. Some libraries in this study had Jurkat cell RNA spiked in.

This clonotype was picked up a small number of times. The chain employs TRBV10-3 and TRBJ2-7, with D possibly being TRBD1 (5 bases). The CDR3 has 14 residues. V shed 10 bases and J shed 1 base, with 17 bases lying between them. Germline V lookup: CDR1 ENHRY, CDR2 SYGVKD. DNA for the CDR3: TGTGCCACCGCCCTTTTTGGACATTCCTACGAGCAGTACTTC. It encodes CATALFGHSYEQYF.

This clonotype was seen at least ten times. This chain links TRBV25-1 with TRBJ2-3; D remains unclear. CDR3 length: 13 residues. Germline V CDR1 and CDR2: MGHDK, SYGVNS. Trimming took 2 bases from V and 2 from J, leaving 5 bases between them. The DNA for the CDR3 is TGTGCCAGCAGTGAAGGGCTCACAGATACGCAGTATTTT. It is translated as CASSEGLTDTQYF. The variable domain in full, with the rest retrieved from reference TRBV25-1 and TRBJ2-3, is EADIYQTPRYLVIGTGKKITLECSQTMGHDKMYWYQQDPGMELHLIHYSYGVNSTEKGDLSSESTVSRIRTEHFPLTLESARPSHTSQYLCASSEGLTDTQYFGPGTRLTVL.

The V call is TRBV4-2, the J call TRBJ2-2, with 12 bases aligning to TRBD2. With 2 bases clipped from V and 5 bases from J, the junction kept 9 bases outside the gene matches. Germline V gives CDR1 LGHNA, CDR2 YNFKEQ. The CDR3 spans 18 residues. DNA of the CDR3: TGTGCCAGCAGCCAACGACTAGCGGGAGAAGTTGGAACCGGGGAGCTGTTTTTT. Its protein is CASSQRLAGEVGTGELFF.

This clonotype has only one observation. A read error is possible here, since a much larger clone lies one base away. The chain carries TRBV5-1 and TRBJ2-1; D uncertain. V lost 5 bases and J 2 bases, leaving 11 bases between the germline ends. Germline V gene lookup returns CDR1 SGHRS and CDR2 YFSETQ. The CDR3 spans 14 residues. The CDR3 DNA is TGCGCCAGCAGTTCGTTAACTGCCTACAATGAGCAGTTCTTC. Its translation is CASSSLTAYNEQFF.

This clonotype was seen at least ten times. The chain employs TRBV20-1 and TRBJ2-7, with 9 bases lining up with TRBD1. Germline CDR1 reads DFQATT; CDR2 reads SNEGSKA (reference sequence). The V and J ends lost 5 bases and 5 bases, in that order; junction bases with no gene match: 7. CDR3 length: 13 amino acids. The CDR3 reads CSADNRGRDEQYF. Here the CDR3 DNA reads TGCAGTGCTGATAACAGGGGGCGCGACGAGCAGTACTTC.

This clonotype was seen ten or more times. The gene calls are TRBV7-9 and TRBJ2-7; D remains unclear. Germline CDR1 reads SEHNR; CDR2 reads FQNEAQ (reference sequence). The CDR3 has 14 amino acids. The V end lost 5 bases, the J end lost 0 bases, and 11 bases lay between the germline ends. In DNA form, the CDR3 reads TGTGCCAGCAGCCCCACAAGTAGCTCCTACGAGCAGTACTTC. Its protein is CASSPTSSSYEQYF.

This clonotype has at least ten counts. This chain uses TRBV7-2 with TRBJ2-1; D is perhaps TRBD1 (5 bases). Trimming took 0 bases from V and 4 from J, leaving 13 bases between them. CDR3 length: 16 amino acids. Per the germline V gene, CDR1 is SGHTA and CDR2 is FQGNSA. As DNA, the CDR3 is TGTGCCAGCAGCTTAGCCGACAGATCGCCTTACAATGAGCAGTTCTTC. It specifies CASSLADRSPYNEQFF.

V and J are TRBV10-2 and TRBJ1-1; TRBD1 matches at 7 bases. The CDR3 sequence is 14 residues long. V dropped 6 bases and J dropped 5; count of bases not matched to a gene: 9. Germline V gene lookup returns CDR1 WSHSY and CDR2 SAAADI. DNA for the CDR3: TGCGCCAGCAGCCCGGAGGGGGCGTATACTGAAGCTTTCTTT. This encodes CASSPEGAYTEAFF.

This clonotype appeared a few times. The chain recombines TRBV12-3 or TRBV12-4 with TRBJ2-2; D is undetermined. The V and J ends lost 6 bases and 16 bases respectively, with 18 bases between them. The CDR3 length is 12 residues. The CDR3 sequence is CASSPHETLAFF. The CDR3 DNA reads as TGTGCCAGCAGCCCACACGAAACCTTGGCGTTTTTT.

There are a few counts of this clonotype. V is TRBV7-6 and J is TRBJ2-1, with D unresolved. The CDR3 has 12 residues. Germline CDR1 reads SGHVS; CDR2 reads FNYEAQ. V was clipped by 4 bases and J by 5 bases, with 6 bases between them. The CDR3 is CASSSMDNEQFF. The CDR3 DNA reads as TGTGCCAGCAGCTCGATGGACAATGAGCAGTTCTTC.

On this clonotype: This may come from a read error, since a much larger clone is one base off. V usage is TRBV25-1 and J usage is TRBJ1-1; D call uncertain. The CDR3 length is 15 residues. Trimming took off 0 bases at V and 1 base at J, with 9 bases between the two ends. Looked up from germline, CDR1 is MGHDK and CDR2 is SYGVNS. The CDR3 sequence is CASSEYGQTNTEAFF. CDR3 bases: TGTGCCAGCAGTGAATATGGGCAGACGAACACTGAAGCTTTCTTT.

As to this clonotype: A much larger clone is a single base away; this may be a read error. This rearrangement joins TRBV7-6 to TRBJ2-7; 8 bases align to TRBD1. Germline assignment: CDR1 SGHVS and CDR2 FNYEAQ. The CDR3 sequence is 15 residues long. The CDR3: CACSAETGEEYEQYF. Here the CDR3 DNA reads TGTGCCTGCAGCGCCGAGACAGGGGAAGAGTACGAGCAGTACTTC.

Remarks on this clonotype: This may stem from a read error, because a much larger clone lies one nucleotide away. The chain links TRBV5-1 to TRBJ1-4, with TRBD1 identical over 7 bases. The CDR3 is 15 residues long. The J segment lost 4 bases and the V segment lost 4 bases, leaving 7 bases of the junction unmatched. Germline V gene data show CDR1 as SGHRS and CDR2 as YFSETQ. CDR3 nucleotides: TGCGCCAGCAGCCGATGGACAGGAAGTAATGAAAAACTGTTTTTT. As protein: CASSRWTGSNEKLFF.

V usage is TRBV6-2 or TRBV6-3 and J usage is TRBJ2-3, with TRBD1 identical over 7 bases. Germline assignment: CDR1 MNHEY and CDR2 SVGEGT. This CDR3 comprises 16 residues. With 7 bases clipped from V and 2 bases from J, the junction kept 12 bases outside the gene matches. The CDR3 loop is CASTKRGQTLTDTQYF. CDR3 DNA sequence: TGTGCCAGCACAAAGAGGGGACAGACTCTCACAGATACGCAGTATTTT.

This clonotype appeared many times. J is TRBJ2-3 and V is TRBV6-5; the D gene is possibly TRBD1 (6 bases). This CDR3 is 15 amino acids long. The germline V gene has CDR1 MNHEY and CDR2 SVGAGI. The V end lost 3 bases, the J end lost 1 base, and 11 bases lay between the germline ends. CDR3: CASSYVSGGTDTQYF. The CDR3 DNA reads TGTGCCAGCAGTTATGTGTCAGGGGGCACAGATACGCAGTATTTT.

Of note for this clonotype: This may come from a read error, since a much larger clone is one base off. This rearrangement joins TRBV29-1 to TRBJ1-2; 10 nucleotides line up with TRBD1. The CDR3 length is 14 residues. Germline assignment: CDR1 SQVTM and CDR2 ANQGSEA. With V trimmed by 8 bases and J by 8 bases, 14 bases remained unmatched. CDR3: CSTTSGTGVLGYTF. The CDR3 DNA follows: TGCAGCACGACGTCCGGGACAGGGGTTTTGGGCTACACCTTC.

This clonotype showed up many times. The chain carries TRBV12-3 or TRBV12-4 and TRBJ1-5; D is uncertain. This CDR3 comprises 15 residues. Trimming stripped 3 bases from V and 4 bases from J, with 13 bases between. The CDR3 spells CASSFAEKTNQPQHF. In DNA form, the CDR3 reads TGTGCCAGCAGTTTCGCAGAAAAGACGAATCAGCCCCAGCATTTT.

This chain links TRBV29-1 with TRBJ2-2, with D perhaps matching TRBD1 (7 bases). Germline V lookup: CDR1 SQVTM, CDR2 ANQGSEA. The CDR3 has 17 residues. V was trimmed by 6 bases and J by 3 bases, leaving 23 bases between them. The CDR3 DNA is TGCAGCGTGAAGGGGGCGCCGAGACTAGAATACACCGGGGAGCTGTTTTTT. Its protein is CSVKGAPRLEYTGELFF.